One and the same sample provided the 22 T cell receptor beta chains below, sequenced in a study of blood T cell repertoires in COVID-19. The data were produced by immunoSEQ multiplex PCR, yet TCRdb's version contains in-frame clones alone and is incomplete. The sample lists some 450,000 clones; about 87% were seen once. The specimen was peripheral blood. Receptors originate from a woman aged 50 to 60 with COVID-19, enrolled during active disease.

The chain links TRBV7-6 to TRBJ2-3, with D uncertain. V shed 4 bases and J shed 5 bases, with 7 bases lying between them. Germline V gene sequence: CDR1 SGHVS, CDR2 FNYEAQ. There are 12 residues in the CDR3. As DNA, the CDR3 is TGTGCCAGCAGCTCATACAGAGATACGCAGTATTTT. Its protein is CASSSYRDTQYF. The full variable domain, completed using reference TRBV7-6 and TRBJ2-3, is GAGVSQSPRYKVTKRGQDVALRCDPISGHVSLYWYRQALGQGPEFLTYFNYEAQQDKSGLPNDRFSAERPEGSISTLTIQRTEQRDSAMYRCASSSYRDTQYFGPGTRLTVL.

In its sample, this clone was seen once. The rearrangement links TRBV10-3 to TRBJ2-5; TRBD1 matches at 7 bases. The CDR3 has 12 residues. Germline V lookup: CDR1 ENHRY, CDR2 SYGVKD. The V and J ends lost 5 bases and 4 bases, in that order; junction bases with no gene match: 1. The CDR3 DNA reads as TGTGCCATCAGTCCAGGGGGAGAGACCCAGTACTTC. It yields the protein CAISPGGETQYF.

The chain's CDR3 is CASSGGGNEQYF. The CDR3 bases are TGTGCCAGCAGTGGCGGGGGGAACGAGCAGTACTTC. The chain combines TRBV2 with TRBJ2-7; 8 positions match TRBD2. With V trimmed by 4 bases and J by 5 bases, 1 base remained unmatched. Germline V gives CDR1 SNHLY, CDR2 FYNNEI. CDR3 length: 12 residues.

V is TRBV3-1 (or the pseudogene TRBV3-2) and J is TRBJ2-7; perhaps TRBD2 as D (5 bases). V was cut by 4 bases and J by 6 bases, with 19 bases left in between. The CDR3 is 15 residues long. Germline V gene lookup returns CDR1 LGHDT and CDR2 YNNKEL (reference sequence). In nucleotides, the CDR3 is TGTGCCAGCAGCCCATCCCCTTCTAGCCGAGTCGAGCAGTACTTC. Translating it yields CASSPSPSSRVEQYF.

The chain is built from TRBV3-1 (or the pseudogene TRBV3-2) and TRBJ2-3; possibly TRBD2 for D (6 bases). V lost 1 base, J lost 2 bases, and 13 bases lay in between. This CDR3 is 16 amino acids long. Germline values: CDR1 LGHDT, CDR2 YNNKEL (reference sequence). The CDR3 DNA reads TGTGCCAGCAGCCAAGGACCAGCGGGCATCACAGATACGCAGTATTTT. It is translated as CASSQGPAGITDTQYF.

The V call is TRBV19, the J call TRBJ2-1; TRBD2 matches 10 bases. This CDR3 comprises 18 residues. Germline lookup yields CDR1 LNHDA and CDR2 SQIVND (reference sequence). V trimming: 3 bases; J trimming: 5 bases; junction bases outside the gene matches: 13. This CDR3 is CASSILAGATPVDNEQFF. As DNA, the CDR3 is TGTGCCAGTAGTATTCTAGCGGGGGCCACTCCCGTCGACAATGAGCAGTTCTTC.

The V gene is TRBV28, the J gene TRBJ2-5; TRBD1 agrees at 7 bases. V lost 3 bases and J lost 4; bases outside the gene matches: 5. This CDR3 region has 14 residues. Per germline, CDR1 MDHEN and CDR2 SYDVKM. CDR3 protein: CASSFGQDGETQYF. As DNA, the CDR3 is TGTGCCAGCAGTTTTGGACAGGATGGAGAGACCCAGTACTTC.

The V gene is TRBV5-1, the J gene TRBJ1-2; TRBD1 is a possible D gene (6 bases). CDR3 length equals 16 residues. V lost 0 bases to trimming and J lost 0 bases, with 12 bases between them. From germline, CDR1 is SGHRS and CDR2 YFSETQ. The CDR3 region has the DNA TGCGCCAGCAGCTTGGAAGGGGACACAGCTAACTATGGCTACACCTTC. Amino acid sequence: CASSLEGDTANYGYTF.

V gene TRBV6-5 combines with J gene TRBJ1-1, with D possibly being TRBD1 (5 bases). The CDR3 runs to 13 residues. Trimming removed 5 bases from V and 3 bases from J, with 10 bases in between. Germline lookup yields CDR1 MNHEY and CDR2 SVGAGI. CDR3 DNA: TGTGCCAGCAGTAACCGACAGCACACTGAAGCTTTCTTT. It translates to CASSNRQHTEAFF.

The chain combines TRBV19 with TRBJ2-7; weak D call: TRBD2 (6 bases). CDR3 length: 14 residues. Germline lookup yields CDR1 LNHDA and CDR2 SQIVND (reference sequence). V dropped 4 bases and J dropped 1 base, with 11 bases sitting between them. The chain's CDR3 is CASSKRGTSYEQYF. The CDR3 DNA sequence: TGTGCCAGTAGTAAACGGGGGACGTCCTACGAGCAGTACTTC.

The chain is built from TRBV24-1 and TRBJ1-2; D gene ambiguous. CDR1 KGHDR and CDR2 SFDVKD come from the germline V gene. V was clipped by 6 bases and J by 0 bases, with 16 bases between them. The CDR3 consists of 16 residues. The CDR3 sequence is CATSCPGRRANYGYTF. CDR3 in DNA: TGTGCCACCAGTTGTCCCGGGAGGAGAGCTAACTATGGCTACACCTTC.

The chain combines TRBV7-2 with TRBJ2-5; D unclear. The germline gives CDR1 SGHTA, CDR2 FQGNSA. V lost 5 bases to trimming and J lost 3 bases, with 19 bases between them. The CDR3 length is 16 residues. The CDR3 DNA is TGTGCCAGCAGCCCCATGGATTTCTGGGCAGAAGAGACCCAGTACTTC. As protein: CASSPMDFWAEETQYF.

This clone was seen more than once but under ten times. J is TRBJ2-7 and V is TRBV7-8; D ambiguous. With 1 base removed from V and 2 bases from J, the gap between germline ends came to 12 bases. The CDR3 totals 15 residues. Germline CDR1 reads SGHVS; CDR2 reads FQNEAQ. The CDR3 DNA reads TGTGCCAGCAGCTTAGAAGAGGAGTTAACCTACGAGCAGTACTTC. It translates to CASSLEEELTYEQYF.

The J gene is TRBJ2-3, the V gene TRBV19; the D gene is possibly TRBD1 (6 bases). Trimming removed 4 bases at V and 1 base at J, with 12 bases between. Per the germline V gene, CDR1 is LNHDA and CDR2 is SQIVND (reference sequence). The length of the CDR3 is 15 residues. CDR3 sequence reads: CASSTGDEGTDTQYF. The CDR3 coding sequence is TGTGCCAGTAGTACAGGGGATGAGGGCACAGATACGCAGTATTTT.

The chain recombines TRBV27 with TRBJ2-3; the D gene is possibly TRBD1 (6 bases). V shed 3 bases and J shed 6 bases, with 19 bases lying between them. Germline assignment: CDR1 MNHEY and CDR2 SMNVEV (reference sequence). The CDR3 runs 16 residues. The CDR3, as DNA: TGTGCCAGCAGTTTGTCGGTGGCAGGGGCCAGGGATACGCAGTATTTT. This sequence encodes CASSLSVAGARDTQYF.

V is TRBV6-5 and J is TRBJ2-7; 7 bases are a match to TRBD1. In germline, CDR1 is MNHEY, CDR2 SVGAGI. The J segment lost 3 bases and the V segment lost 7 bases, leaving 12 bases of the junction unmatched. The CDR3 loop spans 15 amino acids. CDR3: CASIPPGQPRYEQYF. CDR3 sequence (DNA): TGTGCCAGCATCCCCCCGGGACAGCCACGCTACGAGCAGTACTTC.

The V gene is TRBV5-1, the J gene TRBJ1-3; D is uncertain. CDR1 is SGHRS, CDR2 YFSETQ, per germline. The CDR3 is made up of 15 amino acids. The V end was cut by 0 bases, the J end by 4 bases, with 11 bases between. CDR3 nucleotides: TGCGCCAGCAGCTTGGACAGCGGCCAGGGAAACACCATATATTTT. This gives the protein CASSLDSGQGNTIYF.

The chain carries TRBV4-1 and TRBJ2-2; D is ambiguous. Deletions cut 6 bases from V and 7 bases from J, with 21 bases between. CDR3 length equals 16 residues. Germline values: CDR1 MGHRA, CDR2 YSYEKL. The CDR3 sequence: CASSQMTSGLSGELFF. CDR3 sequence (DNA): TGCGCCAGCAGTCAGATGACCTCAGGATTGAGCGGGGAGCTGTTTTTT.

CDR3 in DNA: TGTGCCAGTAGTATTGAAGGGGGCTATGGCGCCAAAAGGGACATTCAGTACTTC. This gives the protein CASSIEGGYGAKRDIQYF. The rearrangement links TRBV19 to TRBJ2-4; 7 positions agree with TRBD1. Germline assignment: CDR1 LNHDA and CDR2 SQIVND (reference sequence). The CDR3 totals 18 residues. V was clipped by 3 bases and J by 8 bases; unmatched bases: 19. Full variable domain (missing parts from reference TRBV19 and TRBJ2-4): DGGITQSPKYLFRKEGQNVTLSCEQNLNHDAMYWYRQDPGQGLRLIYYSQIVNDFQKGDIAEGYSVSREKKESFPLTVTSAQKNPTAFYLCASSIEGGYGAKRDIQYFGAGTRLSVL.

The chain uses TRBV7-9 and TRBJ1-2; D gene unclear. The V end lost 0 bases, the J end lost 8 bases, and 13 bases lay between the germline ends. The CDR3 contains 14 residues. The V gene's germline CDR1 is SEHNR and CDR2 FQNEAQ (reference sequence). CDR3 sequence: CASSLAQEGPGYTF. CDR3 bases: TGTGCCAGCAGCTTAGCTCAGGAAGGTCCAGGCTACACCTTC.

In this sample, this clone turned up once. This chain joins TRBV6-5 and TRBJ1-2, with TRBD1 as a possible D gene (6 bases). From germline, CDR1 is MNHEY and CDR2 SVGAGI. The CDR3 runs 12 residues. Trimming stripped 6 bases from V and 3 bases from J, with 8 bases between. The CDR3, as DNA: TGTGCCAGCAGCTGGACAGACTATGGCTACACCTTC. Protein sequence: CASSWTDYGYTF.

The J gene is TRBJ2-3, the V gene TRBV7-6; a weak D match, TRBD2 (5 bases). With 5 bases removed from V and 2 bases from J, the gap between germline ends came to 14 bases. Looked up from germline, CDR1 is SGHVS and CDR2 is FNYEAQ. This CDR3 is built from 15 residues. The CDR3 region has the DNA TGTGCCAGCAGCGACGGGCGGGTGAACACAGATACGCAGTATTTT. This translates into CASSDGRVNTDTQYF.